This TCR beta chain was recorded in a study of cytomegalovirus exposure and HLA in healthy donors (dated by TCRdb to 2016 to 2017). As for the study more broadly: An earlier analysis of roughly 500 of the donors reported approximately 280 Gb of sequence data and 117 million unique TCR beta sequences obtained from around 170 million T cells. Roughly 300 gigabases of sequencing data and 78 million or so unique TCR sequences were included in an early release covering around 650 HLA-typed donors. The genetic ancestry cluster associated with self-reported Caucasian donors included roughly four fifths of the roughly 400 genotyped donors. The study aimed to test whether signatures of past pathogen exposure could be identified by cataloging public T cell receptors. The T cell repertoires of around 730 subjects were profiled by immunosequencing and related to cytomegalovirus serostatus. In addition to the first cohort of 666 subjects, a separate validation cohort of about 120 different subjects was used. To predict cytomegalovirus infection status, the study combined high-throughput TCR immunosequencing, statistical association of individual TCRs with disease status, and machine learning. In a later analysis, previously published TCR beta repertoires from fewer than 750 donors were re-analyzed and high-resolution HLA genotyping was added so that TCR occurrence patterns could be studied. In the later analysis, no new phenotypic data were used to find candidate immune exposures; instead, reliance was placed on TCR beta sequences and their occurrence across donors. An earlier analysis of 500 to 650 of the donors applied high-throughput TCR beta sequencing to assess whether each TCR beta V gene segment acted as functional or pseudogenic. Donor age, sex, ethnicity and CMV serostatus were compiled alongside the repertoire data. Genome-wide SNP genotypes for about 65% of the roughly 670 donors were used in a later genetic analysis, which treated that subset as a discovery cohort. Every discovery cohort repertoire had been produced on one sequencing platform. Class I and class II HLA loci were covered by the typing at four-digit resolution. Typing coverage differed by locus: A, B, C, DRB1 and DQB1 were typed in about 629-630 donors, DQA1 in roughly 500, DPA1 in nearly 610, and DPB1 in just under 490. Four or five DR-DQ haplotypes were handled as single units for association and clustering because linkage in the cohort was strong. Among roughly 400 genotyped donors of the cohort, an average of around 250,000 unique TCR beta nucleotide sequences was sequenced per donor, of which about 19% were non-productive. Overall study results and their limits: In a later analysis, HLA-associated TCR beta chains showed more clonal expansion and lower generation probabilities than non-associated chains that were equally common. In both the original and validation cohorts, the classifier was reported to diagnose cytomegalovirus status with high specificity and sensitivity. In an earlier analysis of some 540 of the donors, most TCR beta V segments appeared in productive rearrangements about 87% or about 30% of the time, broadly matching IMGT annotations. Because the 87-base-pair reads could not distinguish some IMGT-functional V segments, including TRBV6-2 and TRBV6-3, those segments were excluded. HLA typing was unavailable for some donors at each locus, so association tests used only the typed subset. The authors suggested that the approach could potentially be generalized to other disease states and immunological phenotypes. The study gave a list of around 170 TCR beta chains associated with cytomegalovirus. Specific HLA alleles were associated with 15,000 to 20,000 TCR beta sequences at a false discovery rate of 0.05 in a later analysis. A few of the identified cytomegalovirus-associated TCR beta chains were confirmed in vitro to be specific for cytomegalovirus antigens. The earlier analysis of a few hundred of the donors excluded 15 to 20 rarely observed V segments, including chromosome 9 orphons, because counts were too low. Most TCR sequences were observed very rarely across donors, whereas some public TCRs were present in many individuals. A later genetic analysis reported fewer N-insertions in productive TCRs among donors in an Asian-associated ancestry cluster than the roughly 700-donor mean. Presence/absence analyses assumed roughly uniform sequencing depth across donors, an assumption that may not hold. A further reported finding was that TCR beta sequences accurately predicted the HLA-A and HLA-B alleles for most subjects in the first cohort. Several of the top co-occurrence clusters appeared to be linked to parvovirus B19, influenza, CMV and Epstein-Barr virus, according to a later analysis. In a later analysis, most CMV-associated TCR beta chains were found to appear HLA-restricted, with HLA associations seemingly driven largely by CMV exposure. A cluster of highly shared sequence variants was judged likely to represent a technical artifact of the sequencing pipeline. Correlated functional status among segregating V segments might be attributable to linkage disequilibrium, but an unknown experimental factor could not be ruled out. According to a later analysis, TCR association rates differed among HLA loci, with DRB1 alleles showing the most associated TCRs and HLA-C alleles showing the fewest. The cohort was sequenced for TCR beta chains only, and without alpha or paired-chain data the features that could be detected were limited. Immune exposure information for the cohort was limited to CMV serostatus. An association between a missense DCLRE1C variant and V-gene and J-gene trimming of TCR beta chains was found in a later genetic analysis and replicated in an independent cohort. Strong co-occurrence of HLA alleles, especially DR and DQ, made assigning TCR associations to individual alleles difficult.

The CDR3 has 16 amino acids, counting the end cysteine and phenylalanine. The read is trimmed to its CDR3 DNA, 48 bases read in frame from base 1. V is cut by 0 bases and J by 5 bases, and the space between the germline ends is 17 bases. CDR1 and CDR2 are drawn from the germline V gene (reference sequence): SGHNT, YYREEE. Libraries were made using the immunoSEQ multiplex PCR assay. For the multiplex PCR, a mixture combining 60 forward primers for TCR Vbeta segments and 13 reverse primers for TCR Jbeta segments was used. A multiplex PCR assay on genomic DNA amplified the CDR3 region of rearranged TCR beta genes. Amplified TCR beta libraries were sequenced as 87-base-pair reads on the Illumina HiSeq System. The authors processed their data as follows. In a later analysis, 80 million or so unique TCR beta chains were counted across the approximately 640 repertoires, and around 10 million of these chains were shared by at least two donors. Raw reads were error-corrected and collapsed into unique sequences by a nearest-neighbor algorithm in which closely related sequences were merged to remove PCR and sequencing errors. Alignment of CDR3 sequences to IMGT reference sequences was used to assign V, D and J gene segments. Each retained sequence needed at least a six-nucleotide match to both a V gene segment and a J gene segment. A rearrangement was called productive if the CDR3 had no stop codons and remained in frame with V and J, and every other rearrangement was called non-productive. Following IMGT convention, CDR3 was defined as the stretch from the second conserved V-encoded cysteine to the conserved J-encoded phenylalanine. In an earlier analysis of approximately 500 of the donors, sequences lacking an unambiguous match to a single V gene segment were excluded. An earlier analysis of around 600 of the donors classified V segments as functional when productive rearrangements were above 56.7% and as segregating when the standard deviation between donors was above 5%. To diagnose cytomegalovirus status from the catalog of TCR beta chain sequences, a statistical classification framework was built. V and J gene assignment, in a later analysis, came from comparing TCR nucleotide sequences with IMGT/GENE-DB human TR gene sequences. The TCRdist pipeline was used in a later analysis to assign CDR3 sequences and most-parsimonious VDJ recombination scenarios. In a later analysis, each TCR beta chain was defined by its CDR3 amino acid sequence together with its V-gene family, and reads without a unique V-gene family were excluded. A later analysis removed 600 or so highly shared, low-generation-probability nucleotide sequences to deal with suspected cross-contamination and a sequencing artifact. A later analysis calculated a clonal expansion index for each public chain from normalized within-repertoire ranks of inferred template counts. Generation probabilities in a later analysis came from a VDJ recombination model fitted to out-of-frame rearrangements, and those results were checked against IGoR. Hypergeometric tests were used in a later analysis to score TCR-TCR, TCR-HLA and TCR-CMV co-occurrence, with a repertoire-size bias correction applied to the TCR pairs. In a later analysis, false discovery rates were estimated by permuting HLA or CMV assignments 20 times. A later analysis grouped co-occurring TCRs with DBSCAN, adding TCRdist sequence similarity when clustering within HLA-allele-positive subsets. Repertoires with fewer than 30,000 or more than 120,000 public chains were left out of co-occurrence clustering, as were five repertoires with anomalous nucleotide sharing. TCRdb limited this immuneACCESS table to in-frame rearrangements with V and J called. A share of clones is missing; checked studies link under half to unresolved V genes, and the rest is unexplained. V and J calls and clone size are those listed in that table; D and trimming were worked out from the DNA. This sample holds roughly 150,000 clones; roughly 72% were observed only once. The ten largest clones represent approximately 2% of the sample.

Of note for this clone: Its antigen is currently not known. Per-base quality was not reported, and no clone a single base away is much larger than it.

The cohort comprised hundreds of healthy bone marrow donors. At the time of sampling, every cohort member was nominally healthy, though immune exposures that went unrecorded were likely present. The donor tested CMV seronegative and was one of the 352 seronegative cohort members. A peripheral blood sample was provided by each donor, and peripheral blood mononuclear cells were used for TCR beta sequencing. Genomic DNA extraction from the blood cell samples was performed with the Qiagen DNeasy Blood Extraction Kit. Input material: PBMCs. Recombination connected TRBV5-4 to TRBJ2-5, with the identity of the D gene unclear. This clonotype originated in a man aged 40-50 years in good health and CMV-seronegative. The sequenced DNA: TGTGCCAGCAGCTTGGATGTAGCCACCGTGACTGAGACCCAGTACTTC. The resulting protein is CASSLDVATVTETQYF.